The present T cell receptor (beta chain) was sequenced within a study of tumor-infiltrating lymphocytes in primary liver carcinoma. Study background: Roughly 3.5 to 8 million productive TCRbeta reads came from each sample, comparable across tissue types.

Per germline, CDR1 SGHAT and CDR2 FQNNGV. The CDR3 consists of 14 residues. V was cut by 5 bases and J by 6 bases, with 15 bases left in between. TCR beta cDNA was made from roughly 450 ng total RNA with a constant-region primer. For TCR beta, libraries were produced by three nested multiplex PCR rounds using slightly modified ARM-PCR. Primers for the first two PCR rounds were TRBV1-TRBV30 forward primers and a C-beta reverse primer (about 11 cycles per round). TCRdb reprocessed the multiplex PCR reads with MiXCR, giving one entry per CDR3 protein. The sample carries 85,000 to 100,000 distinct CDR3 sequences, roughly 70% recorded once. Overall study results and limits: Against blood, tumors held a significantly higher top-250-clone fraction (p = 0.039).

Taking about 20-31 mg of unsorted bulk tissue, the authors co-extracted RNA and DNA. Surgery removed the patients' primary liver carcinoma. The patients lived with chronic HBV infection and had not yet received any treatment. As regards this clonotype: Its target is not known.

This TCR came from a man aged 40-50 years with primary liver carcinoma and hepatitis B virus infection. This rearrangement joins TRBV11-2 to TRBJ2-3; D gene ambiguous. The sequenced sample consisted of tumor-adjacent normal liver tissue. This CDR3 reads CASSTRPETDTQYF. Written as DNA, the CDR3 is TGTGCCAGCAGCACCCGACCCGAAACGGATACGCAGTATTTT.